Following are 3 T cell receptor beta chains from one sample sequenced in a study of cytomegalovirus exposure and HLA in healthy donors. The PCR employed 60 Vbeta primers together with 13 Jbeta primers. Measured with immunoSEQ multiplex PCR; TCRdb has only the in-frame clones, and not every one. This table has about 210,000 clones, roughly 74% appearing once. Material for sequencing was PBMCs. The receptors come from a woman aged 25 to 39 in good health and CMV-seropositive.

This CDR3 reads CASSLEAGYEQYF. The CDR3 region has the DNA TGTGCCAGCAGTTTAGAAGCGGGGTACGAGCAGTACTTC. V usage is TRBV27 and J usage is TRBJ2-7; 7 nucleotides line up with TRBD2. CDR3 length equals 13 residues. The germline V gene encodes CDR1 MNHEY and CDR2 SMNVEV (reference sequence). With 2 bases clipped from V and 4 bases from J, the junction kept 2 bases outside the gene matches.

CDR3 DNA sequence: TGTGCCAGCAGCCCCACTAGCTGGAGGGGGGGTGGGGCCAACGTCCTGACTTTC. This gives the protein CASSPTSWRGGGANVLTF. The rearrangement joins TRBV9 to TRBJ2-6; D is possibly TRBD2 (7 bases). The CDR3 covers 18 residues. The V end was cut by 4 bases, the J end by 3 bases, with 20 bases between. The germline V gene encodes CDR1 SGDLS and CDR2 YYNGEE.

With regard to this clone: The same CDR3 is also encoded by other DNA sequences in this sample. The chain couples TRBV6-4 to TRBJ2-2, with D unclear. The CDR3 is 13 residues long. V was pared by 3 bases and J by 6 bases, with 8 bases between. Germline CDR1 MRHNA, CDR2 SNTAGT. CDR3 sequence: CASSEAEAGELFF. CDR3 nucleotide sequence: TGTGCCAGCAGTGAGGCTGAAGCCGGGGAGCTGTTTTTT.